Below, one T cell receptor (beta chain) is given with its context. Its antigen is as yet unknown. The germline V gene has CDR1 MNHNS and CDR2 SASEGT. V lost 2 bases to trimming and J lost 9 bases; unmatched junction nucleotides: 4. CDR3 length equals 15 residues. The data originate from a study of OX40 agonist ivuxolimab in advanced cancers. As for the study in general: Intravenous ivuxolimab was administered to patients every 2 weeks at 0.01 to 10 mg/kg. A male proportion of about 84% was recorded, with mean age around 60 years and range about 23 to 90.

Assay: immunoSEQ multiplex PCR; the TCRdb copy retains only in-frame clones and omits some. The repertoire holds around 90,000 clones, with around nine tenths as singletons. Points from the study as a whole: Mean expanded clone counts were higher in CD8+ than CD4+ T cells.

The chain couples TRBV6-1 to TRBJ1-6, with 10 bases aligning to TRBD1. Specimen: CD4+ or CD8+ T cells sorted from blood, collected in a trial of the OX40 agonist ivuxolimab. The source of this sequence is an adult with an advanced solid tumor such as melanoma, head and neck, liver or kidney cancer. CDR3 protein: CASSEPTGGFSPLHF. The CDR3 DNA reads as TGTGCCAGCAGTGAACCGACAGGGGGCTTTTCACCCCTCCACTTT.